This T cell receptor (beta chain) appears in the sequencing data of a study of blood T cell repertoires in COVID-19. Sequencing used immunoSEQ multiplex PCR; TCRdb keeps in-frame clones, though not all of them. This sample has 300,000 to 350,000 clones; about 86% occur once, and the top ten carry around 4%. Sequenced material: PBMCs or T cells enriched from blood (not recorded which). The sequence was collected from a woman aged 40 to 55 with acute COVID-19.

DNA for the CDR3: TGTGCCAGCTCACCGGGGACTAGACTTTACGAGCAGTACTTC. This gives the protein CASSPGTRLYEQYF. The rearrangement uses TRBV18 and TRBJ2-7, with 8 bases aligning to TRBD2. The CDR3 runs to 14 residues. Per the germline V gene, CDR1 is KGHSH and CDR2 is LQKENI. J lost 4 bases, V lost 3 bases, and 5 bases had no gene match.